This T cell receptor beta chain was sequenced in a study of PD-L1 blockade in urothelial cancer. Indicated time point: pretreatment peripheral blood. CDR1 MNHEY and CDR2 SMNVEV come from the germline V gene (reference sequence). The CDR3 has 14 amino acids. V gave up 4 bases and J gave up 7 bases; unmatched junction bases: 1. The method was immunoSEQ multiplex PCR; TCRdb's version includes in-frame clones alone and lacks a portion of them. The table includes around 45,000 clones, approximately 78% detected once. The genes are TRBV27 and TRBJ2-7, with TRBD2 identical over 16 bases. The specimen comprised PBMCs, sampled around atezolizumab (anti-PD-L1) treatment. The TCR originated in a man aged 50 to 60 with urothelial cancer. Written as DNA, the CDR3 is TGTGCCAGCAGTTCGGGACTAGCGGGAGGGGAGCAGTACTTC. Its protein is CASSSGLAGGEQYF.